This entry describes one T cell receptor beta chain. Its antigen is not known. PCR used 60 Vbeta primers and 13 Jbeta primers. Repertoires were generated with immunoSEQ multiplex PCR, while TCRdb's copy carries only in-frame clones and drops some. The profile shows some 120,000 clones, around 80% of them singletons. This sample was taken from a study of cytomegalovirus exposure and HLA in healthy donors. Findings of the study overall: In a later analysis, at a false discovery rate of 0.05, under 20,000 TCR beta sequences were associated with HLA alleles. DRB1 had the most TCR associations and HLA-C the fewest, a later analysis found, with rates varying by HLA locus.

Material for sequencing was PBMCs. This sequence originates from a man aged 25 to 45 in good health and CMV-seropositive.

The CDR3 spells CASRDSGYTTEQYF. The DNA for the CDR3 is TGTGCCAGCAGGGATAGCGGGTATACGACGGAGCAGTACTTC. The rearrangement joins TRBV27 to TRBJ2-7; 7 bases are a match to TRBD2. This CDR3 contains 14 residues. The V segment lost 6 bases and the J segment 7 bases; nucleotides outside the gene matches: 12. Germline loops: CDR1 MNHEY, CDR2 SMNVEV (reference sequence).